Detailed here is one TCR beta chain. These data belong to a study of shared clonotypes between healthy human individuals. The method was immunoSEQ multiplex PCR; TCRdb's version includes in-frame clones alone and lacks a portion of them. The repertoire holds a few hundred thousand clones, with over 65% as singletons. Germline V gene data show CDR1 as SGHNT and CDR2 as YYREEE (reference sequence). V shed 0 bases, J shed 6 bases, and the junction held 9 bases outside the gene matches. There are 17 residues in the CDR3. The V and J genes are TRBV5-4 and TRBJ2-1; 10 bases are a match to TRBD2. The TCR originated in a man aged 30-40 years in good health. Sequencing was performed on memory CD4+ T cells sorted from blood. The subset denotes: CD45RA-negative fraction. CDR3 loop: CASSLGDLAGVGNEQFF. CDR3 bases: TGTGCCAGCAGCTTGGGGGACCTAGCGGGAGTGGGCAATGAGCAGTTCTTC.